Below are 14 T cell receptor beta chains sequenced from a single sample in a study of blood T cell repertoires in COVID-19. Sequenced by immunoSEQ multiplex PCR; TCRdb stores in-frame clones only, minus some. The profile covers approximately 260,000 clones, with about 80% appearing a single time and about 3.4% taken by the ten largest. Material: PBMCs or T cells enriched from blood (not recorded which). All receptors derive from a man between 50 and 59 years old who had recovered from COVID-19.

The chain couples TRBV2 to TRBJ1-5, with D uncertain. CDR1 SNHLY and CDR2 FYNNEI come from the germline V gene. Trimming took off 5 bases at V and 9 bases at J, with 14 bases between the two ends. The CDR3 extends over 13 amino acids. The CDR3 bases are TGTGCCAGCAGTAACTTAGGAGGTACGCCCCAGCATTTT. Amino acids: CASSNLGGTPQHF.

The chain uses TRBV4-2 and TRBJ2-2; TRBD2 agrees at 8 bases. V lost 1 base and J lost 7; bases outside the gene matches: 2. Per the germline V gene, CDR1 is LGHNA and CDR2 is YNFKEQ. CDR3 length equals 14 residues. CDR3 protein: CASSQVSGGGELFF. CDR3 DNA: TGTGCCAGCAGCCAAGTAAGCGGGGGCGGGGAGCTGTTTTTT.

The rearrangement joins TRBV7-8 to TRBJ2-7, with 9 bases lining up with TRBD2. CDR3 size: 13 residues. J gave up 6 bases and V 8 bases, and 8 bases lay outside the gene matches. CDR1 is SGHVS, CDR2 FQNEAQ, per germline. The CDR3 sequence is CASSLAGVREQYF. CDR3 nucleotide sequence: TGTGCCAGCTCATTAGCGGGGGTCCGCGAGCAGTACTTC.

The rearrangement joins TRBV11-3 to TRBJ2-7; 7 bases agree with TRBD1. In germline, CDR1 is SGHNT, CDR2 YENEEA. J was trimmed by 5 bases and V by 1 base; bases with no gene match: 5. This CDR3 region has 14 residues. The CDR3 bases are TGTGCCAGCAGCTTAGGCCCGGACAGGAACGAGCAGTACTTC. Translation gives CASSLGPDRNEQYF.

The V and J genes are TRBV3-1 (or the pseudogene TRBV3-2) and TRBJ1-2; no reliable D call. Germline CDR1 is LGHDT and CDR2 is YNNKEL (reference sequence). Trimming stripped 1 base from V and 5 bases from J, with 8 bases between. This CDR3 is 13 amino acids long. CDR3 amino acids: CASSQVSKYGYTF. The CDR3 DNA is TGTGCCAGCAGCCAAGTGTCCAAATATGGCTACACCTTC.

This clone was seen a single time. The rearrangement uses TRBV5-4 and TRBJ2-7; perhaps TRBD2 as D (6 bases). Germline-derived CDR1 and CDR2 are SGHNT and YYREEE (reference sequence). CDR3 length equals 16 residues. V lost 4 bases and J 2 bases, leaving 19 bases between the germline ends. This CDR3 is CASSPKGGTAPYEQYF. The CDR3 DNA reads TGTGCCAGCAGCCCAAAGGGCGGGACGGCCCCCTACGAGCAGTACTTC.

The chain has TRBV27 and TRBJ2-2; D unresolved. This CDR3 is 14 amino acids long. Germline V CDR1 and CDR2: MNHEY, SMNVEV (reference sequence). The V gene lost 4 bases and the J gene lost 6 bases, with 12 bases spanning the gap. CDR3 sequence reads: CASSSRRQSGELFF. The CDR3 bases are TGTGCCAGCAGTTCGAGGCGGCAGTCCGGGGAGCTGTTTTTT.

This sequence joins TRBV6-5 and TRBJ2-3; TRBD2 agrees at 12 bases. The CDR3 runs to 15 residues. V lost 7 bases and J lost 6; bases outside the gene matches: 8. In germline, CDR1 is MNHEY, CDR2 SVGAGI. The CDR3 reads CASKILAGGRDTQYF. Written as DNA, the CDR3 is TGTGCCAGCAAAATCCTAGCGGGGGGGCGGGATACGCAGTATTTT.

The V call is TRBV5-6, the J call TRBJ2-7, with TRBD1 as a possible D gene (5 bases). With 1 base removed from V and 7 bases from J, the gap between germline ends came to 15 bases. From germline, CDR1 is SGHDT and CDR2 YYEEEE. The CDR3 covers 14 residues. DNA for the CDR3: TGTGCCAGCAGCTTGACGGCAGGGCTGCGGGAGCAGTACTTC. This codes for CASSLTAGLREQYF.

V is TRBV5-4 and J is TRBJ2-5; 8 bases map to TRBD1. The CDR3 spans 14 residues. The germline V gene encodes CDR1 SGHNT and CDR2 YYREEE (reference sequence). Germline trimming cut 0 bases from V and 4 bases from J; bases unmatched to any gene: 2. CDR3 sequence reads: CASSLAGTGETQYF. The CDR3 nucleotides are TGTGCCAGCAGCTTGGCCGGGACAGGAGAGACCCAGTACTTC.

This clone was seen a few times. Here the CDR3 reads CASIGPGMATEAFF. Here the CDR3 DNA reads TGTGCCAGCATAGGCCCAGGGATGGCCACTGAAGCTTTCTTT. This chain joins TRBV27 and TRBJ1-1, with TRBD1 as a possible D gene (5 bases). CDR3 length: 14 amino acids. Per the germline V gene, CDR1 is MNHEY and CDR2 is SMNVEV (reference sequence). The V gene lost 7 bases and the J gene lost 4 bases, with 16 bases spanning the gap.

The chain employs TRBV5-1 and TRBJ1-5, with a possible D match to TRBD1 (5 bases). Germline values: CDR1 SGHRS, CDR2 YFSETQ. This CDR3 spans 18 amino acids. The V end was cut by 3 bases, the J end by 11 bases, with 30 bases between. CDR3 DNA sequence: TGCGCCAGCAGCTCCTATGCCCCGGGGGACGGTGTTACGGGATCCCAGCATTTT. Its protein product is CASSSYAPGDGVTGSQHF.

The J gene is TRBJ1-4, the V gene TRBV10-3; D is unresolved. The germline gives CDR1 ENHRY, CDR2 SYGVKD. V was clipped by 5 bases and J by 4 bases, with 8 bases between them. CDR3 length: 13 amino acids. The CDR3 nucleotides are TGTGCCATCAGTCTCCTGAGTAATGAAAAACTGTTTTTT. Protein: CAISLLSNEKLFF.

The CDR3 loop is CSGGQDTTYNEQFF. CDR3 in DNA: TGCAGCGGGGGACAGGACACTACCTACAATGAGCAGTTCTTC. The rearrangement joins TRBV29-1 to TRBJ2-1, with TRBD1 matching over 8 bases. The CDR3 is made up of 14 amino acids. V trimming: 7 bases; J trimming: 2 bases; junction bases outside the gene matches: 7. Germline values: CDR1 SQVTM, CDR2 ANQGSEA.